One sample yielded the 31 T cell receptor beta chains listed below, sequenced in a study of shared clonotypes between healthy human individuals. The repertoire was sequenced with immunoSEQ multiplex PCR; TCRdb's copy has only in-frame clones and lacks some. Here the sample spans hundreds of thousands of clones, approximately 95% being singletons. Naive CD8 cells, CD45RO-negative and positively selected for CCR7, excluded terminally differentiated effector memory CD45RA+ cells. Sequencing used naive CD8+ T cells sorted from blood. The receptors stem from a woman under 40 in good health.

Comments on this clone: Sequence at one end of the junction differs from germline and may be a read error. The V and J genes are TRBV28 and TRBJ2-7; 9 nucleotides line up with TRBD1. This CDR3 is 14 amino acids long. Germline CDR1 and CDR2: MDHEN and SYDVKM. CDR3 nucleotide sequence: TGTGCCAGCAGTTTAACAGGGGGCTCCAACGAGCAGTACTTC. It encodes CASSLTGGSNEQYF.

The chain joins TRBV7-9 to TRBJ2-7; the D gene could be TRBD1 or TRBD2 (5 bases each). V lost 10 bases to trimming and J lost 3 bases, with 19 bases between them. CDR1 and CDR2 (germline): SEHNR, FQNEAQ (reference sequence). This CDR3 has 14 residues. This chain's CDR3 is CAIQQGERYYEQYF. CDR3 in DNA: TGTGCCATACAGCAAGGGGAGCGATACTACGAGCAGTACTTC.

V is TRBV25-1 and J is TRBJ2-7; 11 bases match TRBD1. This CDR3 spans 15 amino acids. Germline CDR1 MGHDK, CDR2 SYGVNS. The trim removed 3 bases at V and 0 bases at J, leaving 1 base unmatched. This CDR3 is CASSDGTGGSYEQYF. The CDR3 coding sequence is TGTGCCAGCAGTGACGGGACAGGGGGCTCCTACGAGCAGTACTTC.

The chain recombines TRBV7-9 with TRBJ1-1; D unclear. This CDR3 is 13 amino acids long. V dropped 6 bases and J dropped 8 bases, with 16 bases sitting between them. Looked up from germline, CDR1 is SEHNR and CDR2 is FQNEAQ (reference sequence). The CDR3, as DNA: TGTGCCAGCAGTCCAAGCCCCCCCAGCGAAGCTTTCTTT. Translated, it gives CASSPSPPSEAFF.

The V gene is TRBV29-1, the J gene TRBJ2-7, with a weak D call TRBD1 (6 bases). CDR1 SQVTM and CDR2 ANQGSEA come from the germline V gene. V lost 7 bases and J lost 2, with 15 bases in between. The CDR3 runs 13 residues. The CDR3 bases are TGCAGCGCCCGGACAGCTGAAACCTACGAGCAGTACTTC. Translating gives CSARTAETYEQYF.

The chain links TRBV11-3 to TRBJ2-1; 7 bases match TRBD2. J gave up 7 bases and V 3 bases, and 6 bases lay outside the gene matches. The CDR3 has 14 amino acids. Germline CDR1 is SGHNT and CDR2 is YENEEA. This chain's CDR3 is CASSFAGRRNEQFF. The CDR3 DNA reads as TGTGCCAGCAGCTTTGCCGGGAGGCGTAATGAGCAGTTCTTC.

J is TRBJ2-1 and V is TRBV29-1; D not resolved. The CDR3 spans 14 residues. V lost 4 bases to trimming and J lost 0 bases, with 10 bases between them. In germline, CDR1 is SQVTM, CDR2 ANQGSEA. Here the CDR3 reads CSVVLTSSYNEQFF. CDR3 nucleotide sequence: TGCAGCGTTGTGCTGACGAGCTCCTACAATGAGCAGTTCTTC.

A remark on this clone: The sample contains more than one DNA sequence encoding this CDR3. CDR3 amino acids: CASSIRDTNQPQHF. As DNA, the CDR3 is TGTGCCAGTAGTATTAGGGACACTAATCAGCCCCAGCATTTT. This rearrangement joins TRBV19 to TRBJ1-5; a possible D gene is TRBD1 (6 bases). This CDR3 region has 14 residues. Trimming removed 3 bases from V and 4 bases from J, with 10 bases in between. Germline values: CDR1 LNHDA, CDR2 SQIVND (reference sequence). Full variable domain (missing parts from reference TRBV19 and TRBJ1-5): DGGITQSPKYLFRKEGQNVTLSCEQNLNHDAMYWYRQDPGQGLRLIYYSQIVNDFQKGDIAEGYSVSREKKESFPLTVTSAQKNPTAFYLCASSIRDTNQPQHFGDGTRLSIL.

This clone was found once. The chain uses TRBV6-5 and TRBJ2-7; D might be TRBD1 or TRBD2, each matching 6 bases. Germline assignment: CDR1 MNHEY and CDR2 SVGAGI. The CDR3 consists of 12 residues. V was shortened by 2 bases and J by 6 bases, with 8 bases between the two germline ends. This CDR3 is CASSYGGLEQYF. The CDR3 bases are TGTGCCAGCAGTTACGGGGGGCTCGAGCAGTACTTC.

V gene TRBV28 combines with J gene TRBJ2-7, with D maybe TRBD1 (6 bases). This CDR3 is 15 amino acids long. V was cut by 6 bases and J by 0 bases, with 15 bases left in between. Germline assignment: CDR1 MDHEN and CDR2 SYDVKM. The CDR3 loop reads CASRPIRDTSYEQYF. The CDR3 DNA is TGTGCCAGCAGACCCATCCGGGACACCTCCTACGAGCAGTACTTC.

The chain has TRBV7-8 and TRBJ2-5, with D possibly being TRBD2 (6 bases). Looked up from germline, CDR1 is SGHVS and CDR2 is FQNEAQ. The V end lost 0 bases, the J end lost 10 bases, and 21 bases lay between the germline ends. CDR3 length: 16 amino acids. The CDR3 sequence is CASSLAPGTGGWDQYF. CDR3 DNA: TGTGCCAGCAGCTTAGCGCCTGGGACTGGGGGGTGGGACCAGTACTTC.

This chain links TRBV27 with TRBJ1-2; 7 bases align to TRBD1. Per the germline V gene, CDR1 is MNHEY and CDR2 is SMNVEV (reference sequence). V lost 2 bases, J lost 0 bases, and 15 bases stayed unmatched. This CDR3 is built from 19 residues. The CDR3 here is CASSLSRFTRGLANYGYTF. CDR3 DNA: TGTGCCAGCAGTTTAAGCCGATTTACTAGGGGGCTAGCTAACTATGGCTACACCTTC.

This clone was recorded once. This chain links TRBV6-5 with TRBJ1-1; no clear D gene. Deletions cut 5 bases from V and 3 bases from J, with 10 bases between. This CDR3 contains 13 residues. Germline V gene sequence: CDR1 MNHEY, CDR2 SVGAGI. CDR3 loop: CASSVKLYTEAFF. DNA of the CDR3: TGTGCCAGCAGTGTCAAACTCTACACTGAAGCTTTCTTT.

The gene calls are TRBV29-1 and TRBJ2-1; no firm D call. This CDR3 is 13 amino acids long. Trimming cost V 2 bases and J 6 bases, with 11 bases left between them. CDR1 and CDR2 from the germline V gene are SQVTM and ANQGSEA. CDR3: CSVEYGVGNEQFF. The DNA for the CDR3 is TGCAGCGTTGAATATGGGGTCGGCAATGAGCAGTTCTTC.

The chain couples TRBV4-2 to TRBJ1-4; D gene uncertain. Trimming left V 0 bases short and J 6 bases short, with 8 bases between. Germline V gene data show CDR1 as LGHNA and CDR2 as YNFKEQ. The CDR3 is made up of 14 amino acids. This chain's CDR3 is CASSQEEADEKLFF. The CDR3 DNA sequence: TGTGCCAGCAGCCAAGAAGAAGCCGATGAAAAACTGTTTTTT.

The chain recombines TRBV7-9 with TRBJ2-1, with 9 positions matching TRBD1. The CDR3 runs to 15 residues. Looked up from germline, CDR1 is SEHNR and CDR2 is FQNEAQ (reference sequence). Losses at the gene ends were 1 base for V and 7 bases for J; bases not matched to a gene: 5. The CDR3: CASSLVQGARNEQFF. Written as DNA, the CDR3 is TGTGCCAGCAGCTTAGTACAGGGGGCGCGAAATGAGCAGTTCTTC.

The V call is TRBV11-2, the J call TRBJ1-1; no definite D call. The ends were cut back, 1 base at V and 0 bases at J, with 9 bases in the middle. The CDR3 contains 15 residues. Per the germline V gene, CDR1 is SGHAT and CDR2 is FQNNGV. The CDR3 DNA reads as TGTGCCAGCAGCTTAGTTTCATTTATGAACACTGAAGCTTTCTTT. It encodes CASSLVSFMNTEAFF.

The V and J genes are TRBV19 and TRBJ1-1, with D tentatively TRBD1 (6 bases). Germline CDR1 LNHDA, CDR2 SQIVND (reference sequence). This CDR3 contains 14 residues. Trimming shortened V by 5 bases and J by 0 bases, and 10 bases separated the two germline ends. CDR3 protein: CASSVRGMNTEAFF. The CDR3 region has the DNA TGTGCCAGTAGTGTCAGGGGCATGAACACTGAAGCTTTCTTT.

This chain uses TRBV7-9 with TRBJ1-2; D uncertain. The CDR3 extends over 14 amino acids. Trimming removed 1 base at V and 2 bases at J, with 8 bases between. Germline-derived CDR1 and CDR2 are SEHNR and FQNEAQ (reference sequence). The CDR3 loop reads CASSLGGKNYGYTF. The CDR3 coding sequence is TGTGCCAGCAGCTTAGGCGGCAAAAACTATGGCTACACCTTC.

The J gene is TRBJ2-7, the V gene TRBV19; TRBD1 might be the D (8 bases). This CDR3 comprises 14 residues. V was cut by 3 bases and J by 3 bases, with 12 bases left in between. Germline V gives CDR1 LNHDA, CDR2 SQIVND (reference sequence). The CDR3 reads CASSIYRGGYEQYF. Here the CDR3 DNA reads TGTGCCAGTAGTATTTACAGGGGGGGCTACGAGCAGTACTTC.

The J gene is TRBJ1-2, the V gene TRBV6-1; unclear D gene. V lost 5 bases and J lost 7, with 14 bases in between. There are 13 residues in the CDR3. Germline V gene lookup returns CDR1 MNHNS and CDR2 SASEGT. As DNA, the CDR3 is TGTGCCAGCAGTACCCGCCCATCCAGTGGCTACACCTTC. This sequence encodes CASSTRPSSGYTF.

The rearrangement links TRBV7-9 to TRBJ2-7; TRBD1 or TRBD2 may be the D gene (5 bases each). Germline assignment: CDR1 SEHNR and CDR2 FQNEAQ (reference sequence). V dropped 5 bases and J dropped 3 bases, with 14 bases sitting between them. The CDR3 loop spans 14 amino acids. The CDR3 spells CASSPDTGSYEQYF. The CDR3 DNA sequence: TGTGCCAGCAGCCCGGACACTGGGAGCTACGAGCAGTACTTC.

The chain's CDR3 is CASSSGLHYEQYF. CDR3 in DNA: TGTGCCAGCAGCTCGGGACTGCACTACGAGCAGTACTTC. The V and J genes are TRBV5-4 and TRBJ2-7; maybe TRBD2 (6 bases). CDR1 is SGHNT, CDR2 YYREEE, per germline (reference sequence). The CDR3 sequence is 13 residues long. The V and J ends lost 3 bases and 3 bases respectively, with 10 bases between them.

The J gene is TRBJ1-4, the V gene TRBV28; possible D gene TRBD1, 5 bases. This CDR3 spans 14 amino acids. Germline V gene sequence: CDR1 MDHEN, CDR2 SYDVKM. V was trimmed by 1 base and J by 8 bases, leaving 11 bases between them. CDR3 in DNA: TGTGCCAGCAGTTTATCAGGGTCGCGAGAAAAACTGTTTTTT. This translates into CASSLSGSREKLFF.

The V and J genes are TRBV29-1 and TRBJ2-5, with 7 bases identical to TRBD2. The V and J ends lost 1 base and 2 bases, in that order; junction bases with no gene match: 7. This CDR3 has 15 residues. CDR1 is SQVTM, CDR2 ANQGSEA, per germline. The CDR3 sequence is CSVEGASGLQETQYF. CDR3 DNA: TGCAGCGTTGAAGGTGCTAGCGGACTTCAAGAGACCCAGTACTTC.

The chain recombines TRBV2 with TRBJ2-7, with TRBD1 as a possible D gene (5 bases). V was clipped by 5 bases and J by 2 bases, with 7 bases between them. The germline V gene has CDR1 SNHLY and CDR2 FYNNEI. This CDR3 has 12 residues. The CDR3 DNA sequence: TGTGCCAGCAGTACGGACACCTACGAGCAGTACTTC. Amino acid sequence: CASSTDTYEQYF.

A few counts support this clone. The chain employs TRBV7-9 and TRBJ1-1; D not certain. This CDR3 is built from 15 residues. V gave up 1 base and J gave up 1 base, with 10 bases separating them. CDR1 is SEHNR, CDR2 FQNEAQ, per germline (reference sequence). CDR3 sequence reads: CASSLESAGNTEAFF. The CDR3 DNA reads TGTGCCAGCAGCTTAGAATCAGCGGGGAACACTGAAGCTTTCTTT.

The rearrangement uses TRBV27 and TRBJ2-7; D is possibly TRBD1 or TRBD2 (5 bases each). The CDR3 is 14 residues long. V lost 0 bases to trimming and J lost 3 bases, with 9 bases between them. From germline, CDR1 is MNHEY and CDR2 SMNVEV (reference sequence). The CDR3 region has the DNA TGTGCCAGCAGTTTATCCTGGGGGTACTACGAGCAGTACTTC. This translates into CASSLSWGYYEQYF.

The count of this clone is one. Other DNA sequences in this sample translate to the same CDR3. V gene TRBV5-8 combines with J gene TRBJ1-2; D is unresolved. V was shortened by 0 bases and J by 8 bases, with 2 bases between the two germline ends. The CDR3 has 10 amino acids. Germline CDR1 reads SGHTS; CDR2 reads YDEGEE. CDR3 bases: TGTGCCAGCAGCTTGGTCGGCTACACCTTC. Protein sequence: CASSLVGYTF.

V gene TRBV19 combines with J gene TRBJ2-7; D remains unclear. V was cut by 7 bases and J by 2 bases, with 12 bases left in between. This CDR3 has 13 residues. The V gene's germline CDR1 is LNHDA and CDR2 SQIVND (reference sequence). CDR3 sequence: CASTPRGTYEQYF. The CDR3 DNA follows: TGTGCCAGTACCCCTCGCGGCACCTACGAGCAGTACTTC.

The chain uses TRBV29-1 and TRBJ1-2; 9 bases are a match to TRBD1. The germline gives CDR1 SQVTM, CDR2 ANQGSEA. After removal of 3 bases from V and 8 bases from J, the junction contained 10 bases not matched to a gene. CDR3 length: 14 amino acids. The chain's CDR3 is CSVDQGRDRVGYTF. The DNA of the CDR3 is TGCAGCGTTGATCAGGGTCGGGACAGGGTCGGCTACACCTTC. Drawing the rest from reference TRBV29-1 and TRBJ1-2, the complete variable domain is SAVISQKPSRDICQRGTSLTIQCQVDSQVTMMFWYRQQPGQSLTLIATANQGSEATYESGFVIDKFPISRPNLTFSTLTVSNMSPEDSSIYLCSVDQGRDRVGYTFGSGTRLTVV.